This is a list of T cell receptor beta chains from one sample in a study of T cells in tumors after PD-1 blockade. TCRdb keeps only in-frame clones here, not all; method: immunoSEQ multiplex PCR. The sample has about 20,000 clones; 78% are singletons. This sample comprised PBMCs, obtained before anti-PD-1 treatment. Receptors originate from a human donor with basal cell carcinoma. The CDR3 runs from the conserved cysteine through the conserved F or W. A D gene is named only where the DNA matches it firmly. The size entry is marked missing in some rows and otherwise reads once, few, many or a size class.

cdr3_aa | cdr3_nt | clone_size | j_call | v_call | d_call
CASSESGGQGYQPQHF | TGCGCCAGCAGTGAGTCAGGGGGTCAGGGTTATCAGCCCCAGCATTTT | few | TRBJ1-5 | TRBV10-2 | -
CASSIMSSYEQYF | TGTGCCAGCAGTATAATGAGCTCCTACGAGCAGTACTTC | - | TRBJ2-7 | TRBV27 | -
CASSQVPRGHSYEQYF | TGTGCCAGCAGCCAAGTCCCCAGGGGCCACTCCTACGAGCAGTACTTC | - | TRBJ2-7 | TRBV3-1/TRBV3-2 | -
CASNPGTGELFF | TGTGCCAGCAACCCAGGCACCGGGGAGCTGTTTTTT | - | TRBJ2-2 | TRBV6-5 | -
CPRSYGWAREGSSYNEQFF | TGTCCCCGCAGTTATGGGTGGGCGCGGGAGGGGAGCTCCTACAATGAGCAGTTCTTC | - | TRBJ2-1 | TRBV2 | TRBD2
CASSLGGSNQPQHF | TGCGCCAGCAGCTTGGGGGGTAGCAATCAGCCCCAGCATTTT | - | TRBJ1-5 | TRBV5-1 | -
CASSQGQLINEKLFF | TGCGCCAGCAGCCAAGGACAGCTCATAAATGAAAAACTGTTTTTT | - | TRBJ1-4 | TRBV4-1 | -
CASGLLAGGRIGTDTQYF | TGTGCTAGTGGTCTACTCGCGGGGGGGCGAATAGGCACAGATACGCAGTATTTT | - | TRBJ2-3 | TRBV12-5 | TRBD2
CASSWTGQETQYF | TGTGCCAGCAGTTGGACAGGGCAAGAGACCCAGTACTTC | - | TRBJ2-5 | TRBV6-5 | TRBD1
CASSLGHSSSGANVLTF | TGTGCCAGCAGTCTGGGACATAGCTCCTCTGGGGCCAACGTCCTGACTTTC | - | TRBJ2-6 | TRBV28 | -
CASRTGMDTGELFF | TGTGCCAGCAGGACAGGGATGGACACCGGGGAGCTGTTTTTT | - | TRBJ2-2 | TRBV2 | TRBD1
CASRDTSGAGTEAFF | TGTGCCAGCAGAGATACTAGCGGTGCCGGCACTGAAGCTTTCTTT | few | TRBJ1-1 | TRBV3-1/TRBV3-2 | -
CARCEGWAGEGSSYNEQFF | TGTGCCCGCTGTGAAGGGTGGGCGGGGGAGGGGAGCTCCTACAATGAGCAGTTCTTC | few | TRBJ2-1 | TRBV2 | TRBD2
CASSLSGRNHEQYF | TGTGCCAGCAGTTTGAGCGGGAGAAACCACGAGCAGTACTTC | - | TRBJ2-7 | TRBV7-9 | TRBD2
CASSLDWDRDF | TGTGCCAGCAGCCTGGACTGGGACCGTGATTTC | - | TRBJ1-2 | TRBV5-4 | -